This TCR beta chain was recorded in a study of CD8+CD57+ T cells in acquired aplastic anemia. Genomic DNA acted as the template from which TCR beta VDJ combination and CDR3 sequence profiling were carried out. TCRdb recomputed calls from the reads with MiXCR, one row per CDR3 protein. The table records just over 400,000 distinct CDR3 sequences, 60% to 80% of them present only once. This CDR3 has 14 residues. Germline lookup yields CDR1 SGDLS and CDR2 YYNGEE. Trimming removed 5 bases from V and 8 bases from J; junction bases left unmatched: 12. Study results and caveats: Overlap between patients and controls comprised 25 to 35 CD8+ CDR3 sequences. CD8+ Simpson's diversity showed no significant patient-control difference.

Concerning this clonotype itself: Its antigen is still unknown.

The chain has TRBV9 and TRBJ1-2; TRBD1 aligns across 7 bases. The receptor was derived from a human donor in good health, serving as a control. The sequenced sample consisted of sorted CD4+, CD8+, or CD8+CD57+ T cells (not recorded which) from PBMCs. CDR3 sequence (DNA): TGTGCCAGCAGTGAGTTAGCAGAGGGGGCGGGCTACACCTTC. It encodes CASSELAEGAGYTF.